The 5 T cell receptor beta chains in this list originate from one sample, sequenced in a study of shared clonotypes between healthy human individuals. Only in-frame clones appear in the TCRdb table, and some are missing; sequencing was by immunoSEQ multiplex PCR. This table has about half a million clones, roughly three quarters appearing once. Sequences were obtained from PBMCs. These receptors came from a woman aged 40 to 50 in good health. Some clones in this sample may be carry-over from other donors' samples.

The rearrangement uses TRBV9 and TRBJ2-5; tentatively, D is TRBD1 (5 bases). The DNA end is more similar to TRBJ2-7, so the J call may be wrong. Germline lookup yields CDR1 SGDLS and CDR2 YYNGEE. This CDR3 is 15 amino acids long. Written as DNA, the CDR3 is TGTGCCAGCAGCGTAGAGGATGGGGCCACCTACGAGCAGTACTTC. It codes for CASSVEDGATYEQYF.

CDR3 DNA: TGTGCCAGCGCCGGGGAGGGAGAGTACAATGAGCAGTTCTTC. Translating it yields CASAGEGEYNEQFF. The genes are TRBV6-5 and TRBJ2-1; 7 bases match TRBD2. After removal of 8 bases from V and 4 bases from J, the junction contained 8 bases not matched to a gene. In germline, CDR1 is MNHEY, CDR2 SVGAGI. The CDR3 spans 14 residues.

This sequence joins TRBV27 and TRBJ2-3; no firm D call. The CDR3 consists of 15 residues. Germline lookup yields CDR1 MNHEY and CDR2 SMNVEV (reference sequence). V lost 0 bases and J 2 bases, leaving 9 bases between the germline ends. Here the CDR3 DNA reads TGTGCCAGCAGTTTATCTAGGACCCTCACAGATACGCAGTATTTT. Translating it yields CASSLSRTLTDTQYF.

Remarks on this clone: It differs at one base from a far larger clone, so likely a read error. The genes are TRBV6-1 and TRBJ1-5; D unresolved. Germline values: CDR1 MNHNS, CDR2 SASEGT. The CDR3 spans 13 residues. The DNA of the CDR3 is TGTGCCAGCAGTTTAGAGGGATCTCAGCTCCAGCATTTT. Its translation is CASSLEGSQLQHF.

Ten or more counts support this clone. This sample includes further DNA sequences coding for the same CDR3. V is TRBV19 and J is TRBJ2-1; 11 nucleotides align to TRBD2. Germline values: CDR1 LNHDA, CDR2 SQIVND (reference sequence). Trimming removed 10 bases from V and 5 bases from J; junction bases left unmatched: 7. The length of the CDR3 is 14 residues. In DNA, the CDR3 is TGTGCCACTCTACTAGCGGGAGAACACAATGAGCAGTTCTTC. It encodes CATLLAGEHNEQFF.